The 7 T cell receptor beta chains below were found in one sample sequenced in a study of blood T cell repertoires in COVID-19 (dated by TCRdb to the early 2020s). The library was produced with the immunoSEQ multiplex PCR assay. In its TCRdb copy, this immuneACCESS table keeps in-frame sequences only and misses some clones. Where compared with another copy, unresolved V genes explain less than half of these, and the others have no known cause. The table for this sample lists approximately 670,000 clones; around 90% of them were counted only once. The ten largest clones represent 0.2% to 0.3% of the sample. The sequenced material came from peripheral blood. The origin of the receptors is a woman between 18 and 29 years old with acute or convalescent COVID-19.

CDR3 in amino acids: CASRTRDPRWGGNQPQHF. The CDR3 DNA reads as TGTGCCAGCAGAACCCGGGACCCAAGGTGGGGGGGCAATCAGCCCCAGCATTTT. The chain uses TRBV2 and TRBJ1-5; tentatively, D is TRBD1 (5 bases). The V and J ends lost 6 bases and 2 bases respectively, with 23 bases between them. CDR1 and CDR2 from the germline V gene are SNHLY and FYNNEI. This CDR3 has 18 amino acids.

This chain links TRBV9 with TRBJ2-1, with 13 bases aligning to TRBD2. The CDR3 sequence is 18 residues long. The junction had 12 bases not matched to a gene; V was cut back by 4 bases and J by 5 bases. CDR1 is SGDLS, CDR2 YYNGEE, per germline. The CDR3 DNA reads TGTGCCAGCAGCTTACAGACTAGCGGGGGGCTTATAAACAATGAGCAGTTCTTC. Encoded protein: CASSLQTSGGLINNEQFF.

This rearrangement joins TRBV4-2 to TRBJ1-3; D may be TRBD1 (5 bases). The CDR3 sequence is 15 residues long. Trimming removed 0 bases at V and 4 bases at J, with 10 bases between. CDR1 and CDR2 (germline): LGHNA, YNFKEQ. CDR3 region: CASSQDTGGGNTIYF. CDR3 nucleotides: TGTGCCAGCAGCCAAGATACCGGGGGAGGAAACACCATATATTTT.

J is TRBJ1-5 and V is TRBV27; possibly TRBD1 for D (6 bases). The CDR3 loop spans 15 amino acids. The V gene lost 4 bases and the J gene lost 6 bases, with 16 bases spanning the gap. The germline V gene encodes CDR1 MNHEY and CDR2 SMNVEV (reference sequence). In nucleotides, the CDR3 is TGTGCCAGCAGTTCCAGGGGAGCCCGGGGTCAGCCCCAGCATTTT. Protein sequence: CASSSRGARGQPQHF.

The chain has TRBV27 and TRBJ1-2, with TRBD1 identical over 7 bases. Germline-derived CDR1 and CDR2 are MNHEY and SMNVEV (reference sequence). CDR3 length: 12 amino acids. The junction had 3 bases not matched to a gene; V was cut back by 7 bases and J by 4 bases. The CDR3, as DNA: TGTGCCAGCAAGGGGGCTGCCTATGGCTACACCTTC. As protein: CASKGAAYGYTF.

This chain connects TRBV6-5 to TRBJ2-2; the D gene is possibly TRBD2 (6 bases). CDR1 is MNHEY, CDR2 SVGAGI, per germline. This CDR3 is built from 15 residues. V was clipped by 8 bases and J by 1 base, with 14 bases between them. The CDR3 protein is CASARGTENTGELFF. CDR3 coding DNA: TGTGCCAGCGCACGCGGGACCGAGAACACCGGGGAGCTGTTTTTT.

This chain links TRBV14 with TRBJ2-7, with D possibly TRBD2 on 5 matching bases. V lost 4 bases and J 2 bases, leaving 15 bases between the germline ends. The CDR3 extends over 15 amino acids. Per germline, CDR1 SGHDN and CDR2 FVKESK. CDR3 nucleotides: TGTGCCAGCAGCCCCGAGGCGCGGGCTACCTACGAGCAGTACTTC. Amino acid sequence: CASSPEARATYEQYF.